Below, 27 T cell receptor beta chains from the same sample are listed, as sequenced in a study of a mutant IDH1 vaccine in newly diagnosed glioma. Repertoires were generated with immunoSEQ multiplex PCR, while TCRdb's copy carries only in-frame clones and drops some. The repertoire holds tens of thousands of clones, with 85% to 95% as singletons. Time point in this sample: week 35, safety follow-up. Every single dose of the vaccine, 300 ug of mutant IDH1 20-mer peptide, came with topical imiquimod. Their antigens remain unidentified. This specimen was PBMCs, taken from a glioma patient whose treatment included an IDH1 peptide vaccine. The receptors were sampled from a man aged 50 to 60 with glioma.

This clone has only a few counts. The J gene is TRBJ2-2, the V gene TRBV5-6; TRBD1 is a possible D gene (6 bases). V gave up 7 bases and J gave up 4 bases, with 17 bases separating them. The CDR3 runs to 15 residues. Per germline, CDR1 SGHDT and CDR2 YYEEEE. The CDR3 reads CASASNRVITGELFF. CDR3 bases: TGTGCCAGCGCATCCAACAGGGTAATCACCGGGGAGCTGTTTTTT. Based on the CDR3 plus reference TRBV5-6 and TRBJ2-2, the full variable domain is DAGVTQSPTHLIKTRGQQVTLRCSPKSGHDTVSWYQQALGQGPQFIFQYYEEEERQRGNFPDRFSGHQFPNYSSELNVNALLLGDSALYLCASASNRVITGELFFGEGSRLTVL.

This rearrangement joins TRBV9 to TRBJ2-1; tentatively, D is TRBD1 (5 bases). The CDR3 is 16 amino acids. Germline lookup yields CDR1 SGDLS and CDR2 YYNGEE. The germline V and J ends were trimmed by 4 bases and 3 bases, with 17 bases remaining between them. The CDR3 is CASSLTQTAYYNEQFF. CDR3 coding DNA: TGTGCCAGCAGCTTAACTCAGACAGCCTACTACAATGAGCAGTTCTTC.

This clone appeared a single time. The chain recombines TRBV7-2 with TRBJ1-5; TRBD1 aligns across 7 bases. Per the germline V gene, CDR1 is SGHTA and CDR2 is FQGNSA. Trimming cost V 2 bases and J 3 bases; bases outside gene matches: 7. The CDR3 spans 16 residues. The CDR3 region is CASSLSGGRVNQPQHF. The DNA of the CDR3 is TGTGCCAGCAGCTTATCAGGGGGGAGGGTCAATCAGCCCCAGCATTTT. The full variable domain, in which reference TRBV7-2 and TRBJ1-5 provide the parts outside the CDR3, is GAGVSQSPSNKVTEKGKDVELRCDPISGHTALYWYRQSLGQGLEFLIYFQGNSAPDKSGLPSDRFSAERTGGSVSTLTIQRTQQEDSAVYLCASSLSGGRVNQPQHFGDGTRLSIL.

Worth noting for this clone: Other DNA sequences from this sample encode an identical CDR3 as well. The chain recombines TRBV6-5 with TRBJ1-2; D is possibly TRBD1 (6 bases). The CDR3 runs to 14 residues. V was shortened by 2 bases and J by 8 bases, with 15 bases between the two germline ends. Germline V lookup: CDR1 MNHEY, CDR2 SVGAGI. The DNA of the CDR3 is TGTGCCAGCAGTTACACAGGGCCGCTCTCGGGCTACACCTTC. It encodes CASSYTGPLSGYTF.

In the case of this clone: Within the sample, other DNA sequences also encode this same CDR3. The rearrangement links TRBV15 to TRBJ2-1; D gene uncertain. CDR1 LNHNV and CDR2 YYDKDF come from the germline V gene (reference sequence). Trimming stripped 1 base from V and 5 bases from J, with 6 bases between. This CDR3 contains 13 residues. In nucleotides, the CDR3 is TGTGCCACCAGCAGAGCCAGCCACAATGAGCAGTTCTTC. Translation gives CATSRASHNEQFF.

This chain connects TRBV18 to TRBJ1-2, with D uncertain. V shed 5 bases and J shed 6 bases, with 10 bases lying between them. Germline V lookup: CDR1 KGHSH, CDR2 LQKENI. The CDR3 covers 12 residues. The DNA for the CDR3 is TGTGCCAGCTCATCGGAGTTGGATGGCTACACCTTC. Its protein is CASSSELDGYTF.

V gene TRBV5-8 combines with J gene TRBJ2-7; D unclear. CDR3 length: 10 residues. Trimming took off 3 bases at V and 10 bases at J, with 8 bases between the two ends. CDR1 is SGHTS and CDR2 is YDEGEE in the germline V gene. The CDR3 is CASSSAGQYF. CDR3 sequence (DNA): TGTGCCAGCAGCTCCGCCGGACAGTACTTC.

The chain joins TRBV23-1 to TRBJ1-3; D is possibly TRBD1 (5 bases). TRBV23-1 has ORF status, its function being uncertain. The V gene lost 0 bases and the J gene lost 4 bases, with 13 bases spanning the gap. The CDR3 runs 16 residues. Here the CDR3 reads CASSQSRRGAGNTIYF. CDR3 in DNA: TGCGCCAGCAGTCAATCGCGGCGAGGGGCGGGAAACACCATATATTTT.

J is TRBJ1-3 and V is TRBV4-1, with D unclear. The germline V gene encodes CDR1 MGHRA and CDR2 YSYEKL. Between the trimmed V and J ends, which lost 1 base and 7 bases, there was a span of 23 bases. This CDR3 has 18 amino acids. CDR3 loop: CASSQVEGLGPDGNTIYF. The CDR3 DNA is TGCGCCAGCAGCCAAGTAGAAGGCCTCGGGCCGGATGGGAACACCATATATTTT.

The CDR3 here is CASSTPGGTGRYSNQPQHF. The DNA for the CDR3 is TGTGCCAGTAGTACGCCAGGTGGGACAGGACGTTATAGCAATCAGCCCCAGCATTTT. The rearrangement joins TRBV19 to TRBJ1-5, with 8 bases aligning to TRBD1. Germline CDR1 LNHDA, CDR2 SQIVND (reference sequence). The CDR3 consists of 19 residues. Losses at the gene ends were 4 bases for V and 0 bases for J; bases not matched to a gene: 14.

The CDR3 region has the DNA TGCGCCAGCAGCCAAGATATTGCGGACCTCGTTTTGGGGGAGCTGTTTTTT. Its translation: CASSQDIADLVLGELFF. The V and J genes are TRBV4-3 and TRBJ2-2; the D is unclear. Between the trimmed V and J ends, which lost 0 bases and 8 bases, there was a span of 19 bases. Germline V gene data show CDR1 as LGHNA and CDR2 as YSLEER. The CDR3 spans 17 residues.

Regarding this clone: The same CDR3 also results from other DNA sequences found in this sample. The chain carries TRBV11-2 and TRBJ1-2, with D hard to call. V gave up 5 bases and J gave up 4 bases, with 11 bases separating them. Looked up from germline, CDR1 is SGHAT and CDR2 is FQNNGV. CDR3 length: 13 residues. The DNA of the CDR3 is TGTGCCAGCAGCCCAAGTGGTCCCTATGGCTACACCTTC. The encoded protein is CASSPSGPYGYTF.

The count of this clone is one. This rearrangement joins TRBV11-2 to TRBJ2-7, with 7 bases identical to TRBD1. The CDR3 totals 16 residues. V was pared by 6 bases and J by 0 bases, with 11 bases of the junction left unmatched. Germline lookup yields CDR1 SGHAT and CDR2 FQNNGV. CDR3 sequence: CASSFTDRASSYEQYF. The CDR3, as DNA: TGTGCCAGCAGTTTCACCGACAGGGCCAGCTCCTACGAGCAGTACTTC.

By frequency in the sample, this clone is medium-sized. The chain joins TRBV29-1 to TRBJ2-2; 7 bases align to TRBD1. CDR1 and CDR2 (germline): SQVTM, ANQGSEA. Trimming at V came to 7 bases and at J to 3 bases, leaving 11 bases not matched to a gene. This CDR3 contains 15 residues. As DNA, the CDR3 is TGCAGCGCCCAACCGACAGGGTTCGACACCGGGGAGCTGTTTTTT. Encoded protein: CSAQPTGFDTGELFF.

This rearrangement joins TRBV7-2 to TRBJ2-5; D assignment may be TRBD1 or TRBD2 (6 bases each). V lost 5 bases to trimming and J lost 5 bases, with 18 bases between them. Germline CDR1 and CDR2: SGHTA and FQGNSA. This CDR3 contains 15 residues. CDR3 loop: CASSLMGGAGETQYF. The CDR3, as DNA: TGTGCCAGCAGCCTCATGGGGGGCGCGGGGGAGACCCAGTACTTC.

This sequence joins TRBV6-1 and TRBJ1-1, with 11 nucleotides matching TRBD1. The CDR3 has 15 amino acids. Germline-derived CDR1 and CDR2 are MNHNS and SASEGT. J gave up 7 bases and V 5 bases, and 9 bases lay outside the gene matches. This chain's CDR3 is CASSSLGTGGDEAFF. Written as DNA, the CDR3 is TGTGCCAGCAGTTCTTTAGGGACAGGGGGTGATGAAGCTTTCTTT.

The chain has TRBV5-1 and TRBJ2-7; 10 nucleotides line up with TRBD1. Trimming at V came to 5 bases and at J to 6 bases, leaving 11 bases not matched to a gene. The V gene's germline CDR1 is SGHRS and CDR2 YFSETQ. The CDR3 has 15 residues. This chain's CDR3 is CASRTAKDRGGEQYF. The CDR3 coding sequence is TGCGCCAGCAGAACCGCCAAGGACAGGGGGGGCGAGCAGTACTTC.

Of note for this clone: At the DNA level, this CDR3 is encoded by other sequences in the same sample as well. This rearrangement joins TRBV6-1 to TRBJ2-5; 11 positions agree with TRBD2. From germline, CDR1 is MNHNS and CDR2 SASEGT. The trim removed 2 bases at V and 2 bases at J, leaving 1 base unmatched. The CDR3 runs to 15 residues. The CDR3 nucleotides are TGTGCCAGCAGTGAATTAGCGGGGGGGCAAGAGACCCAGTACTTC. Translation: CASSELAGGQETQYF.

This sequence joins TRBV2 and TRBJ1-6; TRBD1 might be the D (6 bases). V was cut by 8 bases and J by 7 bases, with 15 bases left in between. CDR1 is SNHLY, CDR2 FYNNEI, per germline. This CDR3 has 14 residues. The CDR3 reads CASGAQQGNSPLHF. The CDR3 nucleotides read TGTGCCAGCGGAGCCCAACAGGGAAATTCACCCCTCCACTTT.

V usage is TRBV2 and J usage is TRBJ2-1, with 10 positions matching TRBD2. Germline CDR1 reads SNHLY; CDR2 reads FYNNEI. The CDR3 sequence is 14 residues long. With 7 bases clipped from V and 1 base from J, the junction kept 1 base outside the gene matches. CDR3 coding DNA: TGTGCCAGCATAGCGGGGGGATCCTACAATGAGCAGTTCTTC. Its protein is CASIAGGSYNEQFF.

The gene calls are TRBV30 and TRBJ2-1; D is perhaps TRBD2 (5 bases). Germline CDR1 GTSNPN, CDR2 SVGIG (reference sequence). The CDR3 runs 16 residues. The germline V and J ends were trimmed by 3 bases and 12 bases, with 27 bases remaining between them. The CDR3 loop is CAWSLRRGALVFGQFF. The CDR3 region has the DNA TGTGCCTGGAGCTTACGCCGGGGAGCCCTCGTGTTCGGGCAGTTCTTC.

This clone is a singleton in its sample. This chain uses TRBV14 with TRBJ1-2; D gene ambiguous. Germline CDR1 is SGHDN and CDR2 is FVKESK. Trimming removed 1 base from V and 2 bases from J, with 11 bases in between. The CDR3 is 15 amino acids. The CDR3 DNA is TGTGCCAGCAGCCAAGTCTTCAACAGCAACTATGGCTACACCTTC. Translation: CASSQVFNSNYGYTF.

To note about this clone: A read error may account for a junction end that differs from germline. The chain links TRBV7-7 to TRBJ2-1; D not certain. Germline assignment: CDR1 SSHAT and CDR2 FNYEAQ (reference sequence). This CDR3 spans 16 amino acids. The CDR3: CASSAGSLSSYNEQFF. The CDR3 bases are TGTGCTAGCAGCGCCGGGTCCTTGAGCTCCTACAATGAGCAGTTCTTC.

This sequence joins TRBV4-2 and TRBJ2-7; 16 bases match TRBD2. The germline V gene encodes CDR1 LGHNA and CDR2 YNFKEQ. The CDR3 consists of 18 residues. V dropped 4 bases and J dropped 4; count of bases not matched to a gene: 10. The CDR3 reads CASSRGLAGGPIGYEQYF. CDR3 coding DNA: TGTGCCAGCAGCCGGGGACTAGCGGGGGGGCCGATAGGTTACGAGCAGTACTTC.

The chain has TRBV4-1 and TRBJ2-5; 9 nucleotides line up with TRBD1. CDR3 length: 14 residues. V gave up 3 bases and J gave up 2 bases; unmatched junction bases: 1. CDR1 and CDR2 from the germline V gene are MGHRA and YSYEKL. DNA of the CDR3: TGCGCCAGCAGCCATGGGACAGGGCAAGAGACCCAGTACTTC. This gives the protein CASSHGTGQETQYF.

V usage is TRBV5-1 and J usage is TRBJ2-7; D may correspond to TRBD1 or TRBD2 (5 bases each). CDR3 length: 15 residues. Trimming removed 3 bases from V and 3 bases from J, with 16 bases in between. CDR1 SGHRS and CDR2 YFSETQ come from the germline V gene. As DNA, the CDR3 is TGCGCCAGCAGCTCGTCGGGACCCGACCTCTACGAGCAGTACTTC. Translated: CASSSSGPDLYEQYF.

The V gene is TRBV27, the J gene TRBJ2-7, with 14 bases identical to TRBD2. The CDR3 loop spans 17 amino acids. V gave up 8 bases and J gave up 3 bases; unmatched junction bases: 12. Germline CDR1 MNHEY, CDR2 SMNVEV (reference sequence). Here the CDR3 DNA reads TGTGCCAGCGCACCGGCGGGGACTAGCGGGAGCGTCTACGAGCAGTACTTC. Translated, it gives CASAPAGTSGSVYEQYF.